The clone carrying this T cell receptor (beta chain) was detected only once. The method was immunoSEQ multiplex PCR; TCRdb's version includes in-frame clones alone and lacks a portion of them. This sample yields around 70,000 clones, of which around 82% are seen a single time; 7.5% to 8% belongs to the top ten. CDR1 is MNHEY and CDR2 is SMNVEV in the germline V gene (reference sequence). Between the trimmed V and J ends, which lost 6 bases and 1 base, there was a span of 9 bases. The CDR3 is 13 amino acids. This sample was taken from a study of cytotoxic CD8 clonotypes in ibrutinib-treated CLL. The chain carries TRBV27 and TRBJ1-1; D not certain. The sequenced sample was PBMCs, obtained at disease progression, from a patient treated with ibrutinib. The source is a human donor with chronic lymphocytic leukemia. CDR3 sequence reads: CASRAQSNTEAFF. In nucleotides, the CDR3 is TGTGCCAGCAGAGCTCAGTCGAACACTGAAGCTTTCTTT.